This T cell receptor beta chain was profiled in a study of T cell repertoires in cytomegalovirus infection. Comment on this clonotype: Its antigen remains unknown.

MiXCR, applied by TCRdb to the reads, yields one record per CDR3 protein. This sample has 45,000 to 50,000 distinct CDR3 sequences; about a fifth occur once, and the top ten carry 40% to 65%. The clonotype comes from a human donor in good health (CMV status not recorded). Some clones in this sample may be carry-over from other donors' samples. Material: CD8+ T cells from cultured PBMCs, obtained from culture after CMV antigen stimulation.

CDR3 amino acids: CASGALRGIGNQPQHF. CDR3 coding DNA: TGTGCTAGTGGTGCGTTACGGGGTATTGGAAATCAGCCCCAGCATTTT. The chain uses TRBV12-5 and TRBJ1-5; D remains ambiguous. Germline CDR1 and CDR2: LGHNT and FRNRAP. The V and J ends lost 5 bases and 4 bases respectively, with 18 bases between them. The CDR3 has 16 amino acids.